A single sample is the source of the 26 T cell receptor beta chains below, sequenced in a study of CD4 and CD8 cells across lung adenocarcinoma regions. TCRdb re-derived calls from the PCR reads in MiXCR, one entry per CDR3 protein. This table has about 20,000 distinct CDR3 sequences, around 59% appearing once. The sample was CD8+ T cells from the center of a lung tumor. These receptors all stem from a female donor with lung adenocarcinoma. The CD4 and CD8 labels of this study may be unreliable.

The table lists this clonotype with a count of one. The chain combines TRBV6-2 or TRBV6-3 with TRBJ2-1; tentatively, D is TRBD1 or TRBD2 (7 bases each). V gave up 8 bases and J gave up 9 bases, with 20 bases separating them. CDR1 is MNHEY, CDR2 SVGEGT, per germline. This CDR3 region has 14 residues. CDR3 amino acids: CASERQGGYGEQFF. In DNA, the CDR3 is TGTGCCAGCGAGAGACAGGGAGGGTACGGTGAGCAGTTCTTC.

At least ten counts were recorded for this clonotype. The V and J genes are TRBV6-1 and TRBJ2-5; no definite D call. V lost 7 bases and J lost 3, with 12 bases in between. Looked up from germline, CDR1 is MNHNS and CDR2 is SASEGT. The CDR3 contains 13 residues. The CDR3 bases are TGTGCCAGCAAAGCCCAGGTAGAAGAGACCCAGTACTTC. Its protein is CASKAQVEETQYF.

As regards this clonotype: A read error is likely, as this CDR3 ends without the conserved phenylalanine or tryptophan. It is unclear where the CDR3 begins or ends on the DNA, so no DNA is shown, and the CDR3 is as TCRdb lists it. The chain employs TRBV19 and TRBJ2-5; the table's D call of TRBD1 was not tested on the DNA. The CDR3 is 8 amino acids in total, end residues counted. Germline loops: CDR1 LNHDA, CDR2 SQIVND (reference sequence). The CDR3 sequence: CAYEIIHR.

Judged by abundance, this clonotype is medium-sized. This chain joins TRBV10-1 and TRBJ2-1; either TRBD1 or TRBD2 may fit D (5 bases each). V was trimmed by 5 bases and J by 0 bases, leaving 14 bases between them. The germline V gene encodes CDR1 WNHNN and CDR2 SYGVQD (reference sequence). The CDR3 sequence is 16 residues long. CDR3 bases: TGCGCCAGCAGTAAGATCGGGACCAGCTCCTACAATGAGCAGTTCTTC. This encodes CASSKIGTSSYNEQFF.

Comments on this clonotype: At one end, the junction sequence differs from germline, possibly due to a read error. CDR3 loop: CARSGGRGQGTQYF. The DNA of the CDR3 is TGTGCGAGGAGTGGGGGCCGTGGCCAAGGGACCCAGTATTTC. The chain uses TRBV6-1 and TRBJ2-3; weak D call: TRBD1 (6 bases). The CDR3 consists of 14 residues. CDR1 is MNHNS, CDR2 SASEGT, per germline.

In the case of this clonotype: One junction end does not reproduce the germline sequence, and a read error may be involved. The chain joins TRBV7-7 to TRBJ1-2; a weak D match, TRBD1 (6 bases). CDR3 length: 14 amino acids. Germline CDR1 SSHAT, CDR2 FNYEAQ (reference sequence). Here the CDR3 DNA reads TGTGCTAGCAGCCCGGACAGAGCTAACTATGGCTACACCTTC. Protein sequence: CASSPDRANYGYTF.

Notes on this clonotype: Because it lacks the conserved phenylalanine or tryptophan at the end, this CDR3 is likely a read error. The chain recombines TRBV12-3 or TRBV12-4 with TRBJ2-5; D might be TRBD2 (6 bases). V gave up 3 bases and J gave up 5 bases, with 10 bases separating them. CDR3 length equals 13 residues. CDR3 sequence: CASSFGGRETQYV. CDR3 nucleotide sequence: TGTGCCAGCAGTTTTGGAGGGAGGGAGACCCAGTACGTC.

J is TRBJ2-1 and V is TRBV4-1; 7 bases are shared with TRBD1. Near its end, the DNA agrees better with TRBJ2-7, so the J call may be wrong. CDR1 MGHRA and CDR2 YSYEKL come from the germline V gene. The CDR3 contains 15 residues. Written as DNA, the CDR3 is TGCGCCAGCAGCCACACCCGGGACAGATCCTACGAGCAGTACTTC. This gives the protein CASSHTRDRSYEQYF.

The chain carries TRBV12-3 or TRBV12-4 and TRBJ2-1, with 9 bases identical to TRBD2. Judging by the DNA end, TRBJ2-5 fits better; the J call may be wrong. This CDR3 region has 16 residues. The CDR3 coding sequence is TGTGCCAGCAGTTCCCGACTAGCGGAGAGCCAAGAGACCCAGTACTTC. It specifies CASSSRLAESQETQYF.

This clonotype was recorded at least ten times. The chain has TRBV6-1 and TRBJ2-2, with 10 bases lining up with TRBD1. This CDR3 is built from 15 residues. With 6 bases clipped from V and 9 bases from J, the junction kept 10 bases outside the gene matches. Per the germline V gene, CDR1 is MNHNS and CDR2 is SASEGT. In DNA form, the CDR3 reads TGTGCCAGCAGACGCTGGGACAGGGGACAGCGGGAGCTGTTTTTT. Translating gives CASRRWDRGQRELFF.

Concerning this clonotype: One end of the junction fails to match germline, which may point to a read error. The CDR3 loop is CARTGLGGGDPETQYF. As DNA, the CDR3 is TGCGCCCGCACGGGGCTCGGGGGCGGTGACCCAGAGACGCAGTACTTC. The chain uses TRBV10-1 and TRBJ2-5; possibly TRBD1 or TRBD2 for D (6 bases each). CDR3 length: 16 residues. In germline, CDR1 is WNHNN, CDR2 SYGVQD (reference sequence).

This clonotype is medium-sized in the sample. The V gene is TRBV27, the J gene TRBJ2-1; D uncertain. The CDR3 spans 14 residues. V lost 2 bases and J lost 5, with 10 bases in between. Germline values: CDR1 MNHEY, CDR2 SMNVEV (reference sequence). CDR3 region: CASSLGLRDNEQFF. Here the CDR3 DNA reads TGTGCCAGCAGTTTAGGGCTAAGGGACAATGAGCAGTTCTTC.

About this clonotype: One junction end does not reproduce the germline sequence, and a read error may be involved. The chain employs TRBV6-5 and TRBJ2-3, with 10 bases that match TRBD2. Germline V gene data show CDR1 as MNHEY and CDR2 as SVGAGI. The CDR3 is made up of 13 amino acids. The CDR3 spells CASSYASGSTQYF. Written as DNA, the CDR3 is TGTGCCAGCAGTTATGCTAGCGGGAGTACTCAGTACTTT.

This clonotype has just one count. V is TRBV6-5 and J is TRBJ2-1; 11 bases map to TRBD2. Germline lookup yields CDR1 MNHEY and CDR2 SVGAGI. J lost 4 bases, V lost 7 bases, and 6 bases had no gene match. The CDR3 covers 15 residues. The CDR3: CASISGGALYNEQFF. The CDR3 nucleotides are TGTGCCAGCATTAGCGGGGGGGCCCTATACAATGAGCAGTTCTTC.

This clonotype showed up many times. V gene TRBV6-5 combines with J gene TRBJ2-1; the D is unclear. CDR3 size: 12 residues. Trimming took 4 bases from V and 7 from J, leaving 8 bases between them. Germline assignment: CDR1 MNHEY and CDR2 SVGAGI. The CDR3 spells CASSFFGNEQFF. As DNA, the CDR3 is TGTGCCAGCAGTTTCTTCGGGAATGAGCAGTTCTTC.

As concerns this clonotype: One junction end disagrees with the germline gene, perhaps due to a read error. V is TRBV6-1 and J is TRBJ2-1; the match to TRBD1 covers 7 bases. CDR1 and CDR2 from the germline V gene are MNHNS and SASEGT. The CDR3 spans 15 residues. The CDR3 DNA follows: TGTGGCGCGAGTGAAGGGGGCCGGGACAAAGAGACGCAGTATTTC. It is translated as CGASEGGRDKETQYF.

Details on this clonotype: One end of the junction varies from germline; a read error may be responsible. V is TRBV10-3 and J is TRBJ2-3; weak D call: TRBD2 (6 bases). The length of the CDR3 is 14 residues. CDR1 ENHRY and CDR2 SYGVKD come from the germline V gene. CDR3 sequence (DNA): TGTGCGGGGATCGGGGGTCCAGAGGCAGATACGCAGTATTTC. Translated, it gives CAGIGGPEADTQYF.

This clonotype is termed medium-sized (0.01 to 0.1%). The rearrangement uses TRBV7-6 and TRBJ2-1; TRBD2 aligns across 11 bases. The CDR3 has 15 residues. Germline CDR1 reads SGHVS; CDR2 reads FNYEAQ. After removal of 5 bases from V and 5 bases from J, the junction contained 5 bases not matched to a gene. The CDR3 loop reads CASSPRLAGHNEQFF. CDR3 bases: TGTGCCAGCAGCCCGAGACTAGCGGGGCACAATGAGCAGTTCTTC.

This clonotype was found once. The rearrangement uses TRBV10-3 and TRBJ2-3, with 8 bases that match TRBD2. The CDR3 totals 13 residues. The germline V gene has CDR1 ENHRY and CDR2 SYGVKD. The CDR3 DNA is TGTGCGGTGTGGCGGGGGGCAACAGATACGCAGTATTTT. It yields the protein CAVWRGATDTQYF.

This clonotype is labeled as medium-sized. The chain joins TRBV6-1 to TRBJ2-3, with 11 bases identical to TRBD2. V lost 7 bases and J lost 4; bases outside the gene matches: 10. The CDR3 spans 16 residues. Germline assignment: CDR1 MNHNS and CDR2 SASEGT. CDR3 bases: TGTGCCAGCAACCGACTAGCGGGAAAGGGCTCAGATACGCAGTATTTT. Translating gives CASNRLAGKGSDTQYF.

By share, this clonotype ranks as medium-sized. The gene calls are TRBV27 and TRBJ2-2; D unresolved. V lost 2 bases and J 5 bases, leaving 6 bases between the germline ends. The CDR3 runs to 13 residues. Germline loops: CDR1 MNHEY, CDR2 SMNVEV (reference sequence). The chain's CDR3 is CASSLGITGELFF. CDR3 in DNA: TGTGCCAGCAGTTTAGGGATTACCGGGGAGCTGTTTTTT.

This chain uses TRBV27 with TRBJ2-4, with D possibly called TRBD1 or TRBD2 (5 bases each). The CDR3 runs to 15 residues. Germline values: CDR1 MNHEY, CDR2 SMNVEV (reference sequence). Here the CDR3 reads CGRVSGLRAKNTQYF. CDR3 in DNA: TGTGGCCGCGTCTCGGGGCTGAGAGCCAAAAACACGCAGTACTTC.

This clonotype was seen many times. The CDR3 does not end in the conserved phenylalanine or tryptophan, so this is likely a read error. V is TRBV14 and J is TRBJ2-5; 7 nucleotides match TRBD1. CDR1 and CDR2 (germline): SGHDN, FVKESK. The length of the CDR3 is 15 residues. J lost 11 bases, V lost 4 bases, and 16 bases had no gene match. CDR3 amino acids: CASSPNRGPLGEQYV. In nucleotides, the CDR3 is TGTGCCAGCAGCCCGAACAGGGGCCCGTTGGGAGAGCAGTACGTC.

This clonotype has a handful of counts. The CDR3 sequence: CASSTTDSTDTQYF. CDR3 DNA: TGTGCCAGCAGTACCACAGATTCGACAGATACGCAGTATTTT. V and J are TRBV6-1 and TRBJ2-3; D remains ambiguous. The CDR3 sequence is 14 residues long. V was cut by 5 bases and J by 3 bases, with 12 bases left in between. Per the germline V gene, CDR1 is MNHNS and CDR2 is SASEGT.

This clonotype was observed a handful of times. V and J are TRBV28 and TRBJ2-1, with 9 positions matching TRBD1. The DNA end lines up better with TRBJ2-7; the J call may be wrong. In germline, CDR1 is MDHEN, CDR2 SYDVKM. This CDR3 has 14 amino acids. This CDR3 reads CASRQGGYYNEQYF. The CDR3 nucleotides are TGTGCCAGCCGACAGGGGGGCTATTACAATGAGCAGTACTTC.

This clonotype appeared a single time. The junction shows a germline mismatch at one end, possibly a read error. J is TRBJ2-4 and V is TRBV6-1; the match to TRBD1 covers 10 bases. Germline V lookup: CDR1 MNHNS, CDR2 SASEGT. This CDR3 is 15 amino acids long. DNA for the CDR3: TGTGCCAGCAGTATGCGAGGAGGACAGGGGGAGACTCAGGACTTC. Protein product: CASSMRGGQGETQDF.